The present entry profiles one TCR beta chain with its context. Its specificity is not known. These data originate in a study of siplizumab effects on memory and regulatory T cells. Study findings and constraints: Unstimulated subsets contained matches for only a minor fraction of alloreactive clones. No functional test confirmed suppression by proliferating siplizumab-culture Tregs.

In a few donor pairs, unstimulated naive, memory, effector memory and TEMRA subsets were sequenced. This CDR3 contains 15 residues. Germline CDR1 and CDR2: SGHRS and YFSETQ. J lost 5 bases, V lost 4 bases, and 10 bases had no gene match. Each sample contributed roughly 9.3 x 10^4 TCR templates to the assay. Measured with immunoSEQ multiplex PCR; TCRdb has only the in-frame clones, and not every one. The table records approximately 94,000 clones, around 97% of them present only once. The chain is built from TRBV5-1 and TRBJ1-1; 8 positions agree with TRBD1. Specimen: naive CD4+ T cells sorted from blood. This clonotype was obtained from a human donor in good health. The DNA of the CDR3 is TGCGCCAGCAGCCCAAACCTACAGGGGGGAACTGAAGCTTTCTTT. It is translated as CASSPNLQGGTEAFF.